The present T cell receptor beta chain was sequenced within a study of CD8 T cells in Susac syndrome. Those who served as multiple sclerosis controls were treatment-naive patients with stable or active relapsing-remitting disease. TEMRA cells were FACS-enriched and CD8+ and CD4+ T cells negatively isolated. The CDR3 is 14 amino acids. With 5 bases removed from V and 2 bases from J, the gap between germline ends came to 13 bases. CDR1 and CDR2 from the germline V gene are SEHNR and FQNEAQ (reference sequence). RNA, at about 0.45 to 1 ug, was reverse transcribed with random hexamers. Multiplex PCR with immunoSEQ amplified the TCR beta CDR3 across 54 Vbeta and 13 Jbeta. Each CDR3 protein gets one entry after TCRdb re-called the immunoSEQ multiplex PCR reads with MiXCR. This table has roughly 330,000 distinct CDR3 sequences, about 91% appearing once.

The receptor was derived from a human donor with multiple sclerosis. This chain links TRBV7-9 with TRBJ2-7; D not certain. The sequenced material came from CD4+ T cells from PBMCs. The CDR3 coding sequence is TGTGCCAGCAGCCCCCTCGGACGGGCCTACGAGCAGTACTTC. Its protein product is CASSPLGRAYEQYF.